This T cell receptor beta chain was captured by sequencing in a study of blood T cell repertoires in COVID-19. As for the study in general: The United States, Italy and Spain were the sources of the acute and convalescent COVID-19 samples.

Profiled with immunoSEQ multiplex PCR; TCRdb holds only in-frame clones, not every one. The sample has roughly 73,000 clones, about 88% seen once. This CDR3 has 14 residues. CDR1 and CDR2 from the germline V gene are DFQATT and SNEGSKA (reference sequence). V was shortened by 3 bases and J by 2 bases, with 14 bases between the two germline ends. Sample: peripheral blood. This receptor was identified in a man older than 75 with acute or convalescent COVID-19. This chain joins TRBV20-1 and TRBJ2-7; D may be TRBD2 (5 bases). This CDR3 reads CSASGGSSTYEQYF. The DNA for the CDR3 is TGCAGTGCTAGTGGCGGGTCCTCCACCTACGAGCAGTACTTC.